This T cell receptor beta chain derives from a study of CD8+CD57+ T cells in acquired aplastic anemia. On the study more broadly: DNA from sorted CD4+ and CD8+ cells averaged approximately 3.2 ug.

This clonotype was recorded a few times. The sequenced patients had an expansion of CD8+CD57+ cells seen by flow cytometry. V shed 5 bases and J 5 bases; nucleotides not matched to a gene: 6. CDR1 and CDR2 (germline): LGHDT, YNNKEL (reference sequence). The CDR3 totals 15 residues. Genomic DNA was employed as the template in profiling TCR beta VDJ and CDR3. TCRdb recomputed calls from the reads with MiXCR, one row per CDR3 protein. The table has 150,000 or so distinct CDR3 sequences, about 50% seen once; the top ten hold under 40%. Material: sorted CD4+, CD8+, or CD8+CD57+ T cells (not recorded which) from PBMCs. The V call is TRBV3-1, the J call TRBJ2-1; 10 nucleotides line up with TRBD2. This TCR came from a human donor with aplastic anemia. The CDR3 protein is CASSDVAGGHNEQFF. CDR3 sequence (DNA): TGTGCCAGCAGCGACGTAGCGGGGGGACACAATGAGCAGTTCTTC.